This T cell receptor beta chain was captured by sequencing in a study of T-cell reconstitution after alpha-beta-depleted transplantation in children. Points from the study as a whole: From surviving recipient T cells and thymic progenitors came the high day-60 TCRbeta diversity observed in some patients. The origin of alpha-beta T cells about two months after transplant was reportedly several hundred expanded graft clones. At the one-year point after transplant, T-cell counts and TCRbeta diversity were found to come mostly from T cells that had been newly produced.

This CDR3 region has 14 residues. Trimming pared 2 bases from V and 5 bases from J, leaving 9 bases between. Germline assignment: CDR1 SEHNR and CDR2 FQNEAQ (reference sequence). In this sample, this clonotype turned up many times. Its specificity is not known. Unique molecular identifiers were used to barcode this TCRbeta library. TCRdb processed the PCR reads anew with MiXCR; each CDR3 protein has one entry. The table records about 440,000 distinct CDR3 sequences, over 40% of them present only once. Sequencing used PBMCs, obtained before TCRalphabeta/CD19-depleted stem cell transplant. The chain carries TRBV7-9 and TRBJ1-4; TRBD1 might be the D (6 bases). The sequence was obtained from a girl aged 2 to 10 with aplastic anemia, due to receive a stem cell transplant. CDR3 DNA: TGTGCCAGCAGCTTATCGGGGGCGAATGAAAAACTGTTTTTT. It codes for CASSLSGANEKLFF.